A single sample is the source of the 12 T cell receptor beta chains below, sequenced in a study of shared clonotypes between healthy human individuals. Method: immunoSEQ multiplex PCR; TCRdb's copy keeps in-frame clones and lacks some. The profile covers about 590,000 clones, with roughly 95% appearing a single time and roughly 0.1% taken by the ten largest. Terminally differentiated effector memory CD45RA+ cells were excluded from the naive CD8 cells, which were CD45RO-negative and positively selected for CCR7. What was sequenced was naive CD8+ T cells sorted from blood. These receptor sequences come from a woman aged 25 to 39 in good health.

This chain links TRBV27 with TRBJ1-1; no clear D. CDR3 length equals 14 residues. Germline CDR1 reads MNHEY; CDR2 reads SMNVEV (reference sequence). Trimming took off 3 bases at V and 1 base at J, with 9 bases between the two ends. The CDR3 protein is CASSLAGGNTEAFF. The CDR3 nucleotides are TGTGCCAGCAGTTTGGCAGGAGGGAACACTGAAGCTTTCTTT.

The J gene is TRBJ1-1, the V gene TRBV13, with a possible D match to TRBD1 (6 bases). This CDR3 comprises 12 residues. V was shortened by 1 base and J by 10 bases, with 10 bases between the two germline ends. Germline V lookup: CDR1 PRHDT, CDR2 FYEKMQ (reference sequence). This chain's CDR3 is CASSLAGQLAFF. As DNA, the CDR3 is TGTGCCAGCAGCTTAGCCGGACAGTTAGCTTTCTTT.

The chain uses TRBV9 and TRBJ2-3; 8 positions match TRBD2. Trimming cost V 2 bases and J 2 bases; bases outside gene matches: 7. The CDR3 loop spans 16 amino acids. Germline CDR1 and CDR2: SGDLS and YYNGEE. CDR3 sequence: CASSVGLSGITDTQYF. The CDR3 DNA follows: TGTGCCAGCAGCGTTGGCCTTAGCGGGATCACAGATACGCAGTATTTT.

CDR3 sequence reads: CASTVRGTGELFF. CDR3 coding DNA: TGCGCCAGCACCGTACGGGGCACCGGGGAGCTGTTTTTT. The rearrangement links TRBV4-1 to TRBJ2-2; D may be TRBD2 (5 bases). Trimming removed 7 bases from V and 4 bases from J, with 10 bases in between. Germline V gives CDR1 MGHRA, CDR2 YSYEKL. The CDR3 is 13 amino acids.

The rearrangement uses TRBV4-1 and TRBJ1-1, with D perhaps TRBD1 (5 bases). CDR3 size: 18 residues. V lost 0 bases, J lost 0 bases, and 17 bases lay in between. CDR1 and CDR2 from the germline V gene are MGHRA and YSYEKL. The CDR3 region is CASSQDDLWAGLNTEAFF. As DNA, the CDR3 is TGCGCCAGCAGCCAAGACGACTTGTGGGCAGGGTTGAACACTGAAGCTTTCTTT.

This clone was observed a single time. This chain uses TRBV30 with TRBJ2-3, with D tentatively TRBD2 (6 bases). This CDR3 is built from 15 residues. The V end was cut by 0 bases, the J end by 1 base, with 11 bases between. Germline lookup yields CDR1 GTSNPN and CDR2 SVGIG (reference sequence). CDR3 sequence reads: CAWSVLGGGTDTQYF. CDR3 DNA: TGTGCCTGGAGTGTACTGGGGGGAGGCACAGATACGCAGTATTTT.

This chain connects TRBV7-6 to TRBJ1-1; D is undetermined. Germline CDR1 and CDR2: SGHVS and FNYEAQ. CDR3 length: 16 residues. V was cut by 4 bases and J by 0 bases, with 15 bases left in between. CDR3: CASSSFGVGMNTEAFF. CDR3 DNA: TGTGCCAGCAGCTCCTTCGGGGTCGGGATGAACACTGAAGCTTTCTTT.

The chain joins TRBV10-3 to TRBJ2-7; D uncertain. This CDR3 has 11 residues. Germline values: CDR1 ENHRY, CDR2 SYGVKD. V dropped 11 bases and J dropped 6 bases, with 14 bases sitting between them. CDR3 nucleotide sequence: TGTGCCTTCTCGTCGGGTCGCGAGCAGTACTTC. Translating it yields CAFSSGREQYF.

Note on this clone: Additional DNA sequences in this sample encode the identical CDR3. The chain joins TRBV28 to TRBJ1-5; D remains ambiguous. The V gene lost 3 bases and the J gene lost 4 bases, with 7 bases spanning the gap. This CDR3 is 13 amino acids long. Germline values: CDR1 MDHEN, CDR2 SYDVKM. CDR3 sequence reads: CASSFGSNQPQHF. CDR3 DNA: TGTGCCAGCAGTTTCGGGAGTAATCAGCCCCAGCATTTT.

The V gene is TRBV7-2, the J gene TRBJ2-3; D is unresolved. V was shortened by 0 bases and J by 1 base, with 14 bases between the two germline ends. The CDR3 spans 17 residues. CDR1 and CDR2 (germline): SGHTA, FQGNSA. The chain's CDR3 is CASSLASYGWGTDTQYF. The DNA of the CDR3 is TGTGCCAGCAGCTTAGCCTCTTACGGGTGGGGCACAGATACGCAGTATTTT.

V usage is TRBV14 and J usage is TRBJ1-3; TRBD1 is a possible D gene (5 bases). The CDR3 extends over 17 amino acids. CDR1 is SGHDN and CDR2 is FVKESK in the germline V gene. V was clipped by 0 bases and J by 0 bases, with 12 bases between them. CDR3 nucleotides: TGTGCCAGCAGCCAAGATAGGGGCGCCTTCTCTGGAAACACCATATATTTT. The encoded protein is CASSQDRGAFSGNTIYF.

The V and J genes are TRBV10-3 and TRBJ2-7; the match to TRBD1 covers 7 bases. The CDR3 consists of 14 residues. CDR1 is ENHRY and CDR2 is SYGVKD in the germline V gene. J was trimmed by 3 bases and V by 3 bases; bases with no gene match: 5. The CDR3 here is CAISDRDRNYEQYF. DNA of the CDR3: TGTGCCATCAGTGACCGGGACAGAAACTACGAGCAGTACTTC.